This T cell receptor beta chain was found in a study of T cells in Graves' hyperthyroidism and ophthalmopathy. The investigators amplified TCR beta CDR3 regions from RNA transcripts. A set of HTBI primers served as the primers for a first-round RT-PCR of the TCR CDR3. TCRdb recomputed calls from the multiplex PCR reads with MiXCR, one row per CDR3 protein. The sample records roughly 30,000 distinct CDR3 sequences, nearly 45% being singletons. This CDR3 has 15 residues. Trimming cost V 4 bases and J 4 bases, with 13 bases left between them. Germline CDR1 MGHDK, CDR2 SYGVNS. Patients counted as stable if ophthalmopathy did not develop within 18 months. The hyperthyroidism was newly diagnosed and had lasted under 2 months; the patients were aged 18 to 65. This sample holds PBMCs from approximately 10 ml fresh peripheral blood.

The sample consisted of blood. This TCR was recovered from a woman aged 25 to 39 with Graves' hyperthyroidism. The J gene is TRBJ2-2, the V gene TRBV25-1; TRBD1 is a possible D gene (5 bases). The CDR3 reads CASSAPDTGTGELFF. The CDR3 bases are TGTGCCAGCAGTGCCCCGGACACGGGCACCGGGGAGCTGTTTTTT.